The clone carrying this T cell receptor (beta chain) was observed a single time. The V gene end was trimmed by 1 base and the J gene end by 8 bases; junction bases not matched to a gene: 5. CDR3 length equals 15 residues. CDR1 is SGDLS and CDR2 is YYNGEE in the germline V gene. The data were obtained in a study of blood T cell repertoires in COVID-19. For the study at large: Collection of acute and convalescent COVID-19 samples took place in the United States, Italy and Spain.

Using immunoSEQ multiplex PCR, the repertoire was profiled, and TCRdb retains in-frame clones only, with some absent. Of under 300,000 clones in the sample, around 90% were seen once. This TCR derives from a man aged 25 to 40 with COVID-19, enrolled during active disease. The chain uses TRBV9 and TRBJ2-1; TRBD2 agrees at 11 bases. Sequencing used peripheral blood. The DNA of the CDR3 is TGTGCCAGCAGCGTAACCGGGACTAGCGGCCATGAGCAGTTCTTC. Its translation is CASSVTGTSGHEQFF.